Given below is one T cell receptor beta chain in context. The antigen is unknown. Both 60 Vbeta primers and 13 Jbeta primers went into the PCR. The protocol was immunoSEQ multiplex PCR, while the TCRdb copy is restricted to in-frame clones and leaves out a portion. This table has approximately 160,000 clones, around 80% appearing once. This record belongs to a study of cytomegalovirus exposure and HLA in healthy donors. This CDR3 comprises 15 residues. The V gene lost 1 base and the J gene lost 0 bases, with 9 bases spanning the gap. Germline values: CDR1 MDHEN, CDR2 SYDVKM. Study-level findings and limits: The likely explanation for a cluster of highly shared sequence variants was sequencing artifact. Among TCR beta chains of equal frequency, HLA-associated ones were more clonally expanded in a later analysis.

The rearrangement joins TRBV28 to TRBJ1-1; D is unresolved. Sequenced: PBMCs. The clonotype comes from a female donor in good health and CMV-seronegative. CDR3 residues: CASSLSTSLNTEAFF. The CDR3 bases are TGTGCCAGCAGTTTATCTACTTCTTTGAACACTGAAGCTTTCTTT.